This entry lists 12 T cell receptor beta chains sequenced from one sample in a study of siplizumab effects on memory and regulatory T cells. Measured with immunoSEQ multiplex PCR; TCRdb has only the in-frame clones, and not every one. This sample carries tens of thousands of clones, roughly 93% of them seen once, and the ten largest clones take approximately 7.1%. The sample was CD8+ T cells sorted from blood. These receptors were taken from a human donor in good health.

This clone was recorded only once. The rearrangement links TRBV6-5 to TRBJ1-2; perhaps TRBD1 as D (6 bases). Germline lookup yields CDR1 MNHEY and CDR2 SVGAGI. The CDR3 has 15 residues. Trimming left V 2 bases short and J 6 bases short, with 16 bases between. The CDR3 coding sequence is TGTGCCAGCAGTTACAGCCCCAGGGGCGCAGATGGCTACACCTTC. This sequence encodes CASSYSPRGADGYTF.

There are a few counts of this clone. The rearrangement uses TRBV5-6 and TRBJ1-2, with D possibly TRBD1 on 5 matching bases. The CDR3 sequence is 14 residues long. Trimming took off 0 bases at V and 7 bases at J, with 13 bases between the two ends. Germline-derived CDR1 and CDR2 are SGHDT and YYEEEE. The CDR3 sequence is CASSLANSGRGYTF. CDR3 DNA: TGTGCCAGCAGCTTGGCCAACTCGGGACGTGGCTACACCTTC.

The genes are TRBV4-1 and TRBJ1-1; possible D gene TRBD1, 5 bases. The CDR3 spans 15 residues. The germline V gene encodes CDR1 MGHRA and CDR2 YSYEKL. Trimming pared 0 bases from V and 4 bases from J, leaving 12 bases between. The chain's CDR3 is CASSQEARAGTEAFF. The CDR3 coding sequence is TGCGCCAGCAGCCAAGAAGCCAGGGCCGGCACTGAAGCTTTCTTT.

J is TRBJ1-5 and V is TRBV19, with 7 bases lining up with TRBD1. The CDR3 totals 16 residues. V lost 3 bases, J lost 0 bases, and 5 bases stayed unmatched. The germline CDR1 and CDR2 sequences are LNHDA and SQIVND (reference sequence). CDR3 DNA sequence: TGTGCCAGTAGTATTGGGGGGACAGATAGCAATCAGCCCCAGCATTTT. Its protein is CASSIGGTDSNQPQHF. Variable domain in full (rest from reference TRBV19 and TRBJ1-5): DGGITQSPKYLFRKEGQNVTLSCEQNLNHDAMYWYRQDPGQGLRLIYYSQIVNDFQKGDIAEGYSVSREKKESFPLTVTSAQKNPTAFYLCASSIGGTDSNQPQHFGDGTRLSIL.

The chain carries TRBV4-3 and TRBJ2-3; TRBD2 matches at 8 bases. The CDR3 is 16 amino acids. V was clipped by 3 bases and J by 6 bases; unmatched bases: 11. Looked up from germline, CDR1 is LGHNA and CDR2 is YSLEER. The CDR3: CASSQIKRESYDTQYF. The CDR3 bases are TGCGCCAGCAGCCAGATCAAGCGGGAGTCGTATGATACGCAGTATTTT.

V gene TRBV14 combines with J gene TRBJ2-3; D might be TRBD2 (6 bases). CDR1 is SGHDN and CDR2 is FVKESK in the germline V gene. V lost 1 base to trimming and J lost 6 bases, with 14 bases between them. The CDR3 spans 15 residues. The CDR3 is CASSQGPGVVDTQYF. CDR3 sequence (DNA): TGTGCCAGCAGCCAAGGACCGGGGGTGGTGGATACGCAGTATTTT. The full variable domain, in which reference TRBV14 and TRBJ2-3 provide the parts outside the CDR3, is EAGVTQFPSHSVIEKGQTVTLRCDPISGHDNLYWYRRVMGKEIKFLLHFVKESKQDESGMPNNRFLAERTGGTYSTLKVQPAELEDSGVYFCASSQGPGVVDTQYFGPGTRLTVL.

J is TRBJ2-7 and V is TRBV7-9; D possibly corresponds to TRBD2 (6 bases). The germline V gene has CDR1 SEHNR and CDR2 FQNEAQ (reference sequence). CDR3 length equals 14 residues. V gave up 5 bases and J gave up 1 base, with 12 bases separating them. This CDR3 is CASSHTGTSYEQYF. CDR3 coding DNA: TGTGCCAGCAGCCACACCGGGACTTCCTACGAGCAGTACTTC.

The chain couples TRBV7-9 to TRBJ2-2; no clear D gene. The CDR3 length is 12 residues. V lost 8 bases to trimming and J lost 4 bases, with 8 bases between them. Germline loops: CDR1 SEHNR, CDR2 FQNEAQ (reference sequence). DNA of the CDR3: TGTGCCAGCCCCGGTGGCACCGGGGAGCTGTTTTTT. Amino acid sequence: CASPGGTGELFF. The whole variable domain, filled in from reference TRBV7-9 and TRBJ2-2, reads DTGVSQNPRHKITKRGQNVTFRCDPISEHNRLYWYRQTLGQGPEFLTYFQNEAQLEKSRLLSDRFSAERPKGSFSTLEIQRTEQGDSAMYLCASPGGTGELFFGEGSRLTVL.

This clone was picked up one time. The chain combines TRBV4-1 with TRBJ1-1; 9 positions agree with TRBD1. Germline loops: CDR1 MGHRA, CDR2 YSYEKL. After removal of 4 bases from V and 7 bases from J, the junction contained 4 bases not matched to a gene. The CDR3 is 13 amino acids. CDR3 nucleotides: TGCGCCAGCAGCCCTTGGACAGGGGATGAAGCTTTCTTT. Translating it yields CASSPWTGDEAFF.

The V gene is TRBV4-1, the J gene TRBJ2-7; TRBD1 agrees at 9 bases. The CDR3 sequence is 18 residues long. Trimming cost V 4 bases and J 6 bases; bases outside gene matches: 19. CDR1 MGHRA and CDR2 YSYEKL come from the germline V gene. DNA for the CDR3: TGCGCCAGCAGCCTACCGTCCCAGCGGGACAGGGTAGCGGGCGAGCAGTACTTC. Translating it yields CASSLPSQRDRVAGEQYF.

This chain uses TRBV27 with TRBJ1-1; TRBD1 agrees at 8 bases. The CDR3 is made up of 13 amino acids. CDR1 and CDR2 (germline): MNHEY, SMNVEV (reference sequence). V lost 5 bases and J lost 9; bases outside the gene matches: 8. CDR3 DNA sequence: TGTGCCAGCAGTCTAGGGACAGGAGCCAAAGCTTTCTTT. Amino acids: CASSLGTGAKAFF.

CDR3 loop: CASSVRDQETQYF. CDR3 DNA sequence: TGTGCCAGTAGTGTCCGGGACCAAGAGACCCAGTACTTC. The V call is TRBV19, the J call TRBJ2-5; D unclear. Germline CDR1 reads LNHDA; CDR2 reads SQIVND (reference sequence). The CDR3 is 13 residues long. Trimming left V 5 bases short and J 0 bases short, with 7 bases between.